These 11 T cell receptor beta chains were sequenced from one sample in a study of metastatic and nonmetastatic thyroid tumors. TCRdb re-called the PCR reads through MiXCR. The sample lists some 30,000 clones; 11% were seen once. None of the patients had undergone any treatment ahead of thyroid surgery. Specimen: blood. These receptors all come from a female donor with papillary thyroid cancer or a benign thyroid nodule (not recorded which). Some clones in this sample may be carry-over from other donors' samples.

This clone was observed a few times. This chain joins TRBV6-2 or TRBV6-3 and TRBJ2-7; 7 positions match TRBD1. Looked up from germline, CDR1 is MNHEY and CDR2 is SVGEGT. This CDR3 contains 12 residues. Trimming at V came to 6 bases and at J to 5 bases, leaving 4 bases not matched to a gene. CDR3 DNA: TGTGCCAGCAGGACAGGGTCCAACGAGCAGTACTTC. Residues: CASRTGSNEQYF.

This clone was recorded at least ten times. The gene calls are TRBV9 and TRBJ1-1; 7 bases map to TRBD1. CDR1 is SGDLS and CDR2 is YYNGEE in the germline V gene. After removal of 9 bases from V and 0 bases from J, the junction contained 5 bases not matched to a gene. This CDR3 region has 13 residues. In DNA, the CDR3 is TGTGCCACTTCACAGGGGATGAACACTGAAGCTTTCTTT. Protein: CATSQGMNTEAFF.

This clone was counted ten times or more. This rearrangement joins TRBV10-3 to TRBJ1-6, with 7 nucleotides matching TRBD1. CDR1 and CDR2 from the germline V gene are ENHRY and SYGVKD. The ends lost 10 bases at V and 5 bases at J; junction bases unmatched: 5. CDR3 length: 13 residues. CDR3 in amino acids: CATTGTDNSPLHF. DNA for the CDR3: TGTGCCACAACAGGGACAGATAATTCACCCCTCCACTTT.

Turning to this clone: One base away lies a much larger clone, so this may be a sequencing read error. This chain joins TRBV12-5 and TRBJ2-5; 13 bases are a match to TRBD2. Germline V CDR1 and CDR2: LGHNT, FRNRAP. Trimming at V came to 6 bases and at J to 4 bases, leaving 11 bases not matched to a gene. This CDR3 spans 17 amino acids. As DNA, the CDR3 is TGTGCTAGTGGCAATACAGGACTAGCGGGAGTAGCAGAGACCCAGTACTTC. Translation: CASGNTGLAGVAETQYF.

The sample holds many counts of this clone. The genes are TRBV12-3 or TRBV12-4 and TRBJ2-3; D is perhaps TRBD1 (5 bases). Trimming left V 1 base short and J 0 bases short, with 14 bases between. CDR3 size: 17 residues. The CDR3 DNA reads TGTGCCAGCAGTTTAGTGCAGGGAATCAGTAGCACAGATACGCAGTATTTT. Protein: CASSLVQGISSTDTQYF.

There are many counts of this clone. This chain uses TRBV30 with TRBJ1-3; D is undetermined. The CDR3 sequence is 15 residues long. The V end lost 0 bases, the J end lost 2 bases, and 11 bases lay between the germline ends. CDR1 is GTSNPN, CDR2 SVGIG, per germline (reference sequence). The CDR3 protein is CAWSVLIGAGNTIYF. In DNA, the CDR3 is TGTGCCTGGAGTGTACTTATAGGAGCTGGAAACACCATATATTTT. Full variable domain (outside the CDR3, taken from reference TRBV30 and TRBJ1-3): SQTIHQWPATLVQPVGSPLSLECTVEGTSNPNLYWYRQAAGRGLQLLFYSVGIGQISSEVPQNLSASRPQDRQFILSSKKLLLSDSGFYLCAWSVLIGAGNTIYFGEGSWLTVV.

This clone is categorized as medium-sized (0.01 to 0.1%). The chain combines TRBV6-1 with TRBJ2-7; 8 positions match TRBD1. The CDR3 contains 14 residues. CDR1 MNHNS and CDR2 SASEGT come from the germline V gene. Trimming cost V 6 bases and J 4 bases; bases outside gene matches: 8. CDR3 sequence: CASRKDREGYEQYF. As DNA, the CDR3 is TGTGCCAGCAGGAAGGACAGGGAAGGTTACGAGCAGTACTTC.

The chain carries TRBV12-3 or TRBV12-4 and TRBJ2-3; D unresolved. Deletions cut 1 base from V and 1 base from J, with 9 bases between. This CDR3 has 15 residues. The CDR3 coding sequence is TGTGCCAGCAGTTTAGGTAGGTGGGGCACAGATACGCAGTATTTT. This gives the protein CASSLGRWGTDTQYF.

The rearrangement links TRBV19 to TRBJ2-7; the D gene could be TRBD1 or TRBD2 (5 bases each). CDR1 is LNHDA, CDR2 SQIVND, per germline (reference sequence). V dropped 7 bases and J dropped 0 bases, with 7 bases sitting between them. CDR3 length: 12 amino acids. DNA of the CDR3: TGTGCCAGTATGGGGGACTCCTACGAGCAGTACTTC. Translation: CASMGDSYEQYF.

This clone turned up a few times. The V gene is TRBV19, the J gene TRBJ2-1, with a possible D match to TRBD2 (5 bases). CDR1 and CDR2 (germline): LNHDA, SQIVND (reference sequence). V dropped 6 bases and J dropped 3 bases, with 9 bases sitting between them. The CDR3 runs to 13 residues. This CDR3 is CASREGHYNEQFF. Written as DNA, the CDR3 is TGTGCCAGTAGAGAGGGCCACTACAATGAGCAGTTCTTC.

This clone occurred many times. This chain links TRBV19 with TRBJ1-3, with 9 bases lining up with TRBD1. J lost 3 bases, V lost 4 bases, and 7 bases had no gene match. This CDR3 spans 16 amino acids. CDR1 is LNHDA and CDR2 is SQIVND in the germline V gene (reference sequence). CDR3 sequence: CASSNGQGQGGNTIYF. The CDR3 DNA is TGTGCCAGTAGTAATGGACAGGGGCAAGGTGGAAACACCATATATTTT.